The entry below gives a single T cell receptor beta chain sequence along with its context. From 10 ml of fresh peripheral blood, PBMCs were isolated. Amplification of TCR beta CDR3 regions was performed using RNA transcripts as template. When the TCR CDR3 underwent first-round RT-PCR, the HTBI primer set was used. TCRdb passed the multiplex PCR reads through MiXCR, listing each CDR3 protein once. Found here are under 40,000 distinct CDR3 sequences, around 52% of them singletons; the top ten hold roughly 25%. This record comes from a study of T cells in Graves' hyperthyroidism and ophthalmopathy. Germline V CDR1 and CDR2: SEHNR, FQNEAQ (reference sequence). V gave up 1 base and J gave up 5 bases, with 8 bases separating them. The CDR3 has 13 amino acids.

This receptor was identified in a woman aged 40 to 50 with Graves' ophthalmopathy. The rearrangement links TRBV7-9 to TRBJ2-5; no clear D. Sequencing was performed on blood. For the CDR3, the DNA is TGTGCCAGCAGCTTAGACACCGGGGAGACCCAGTACTTC. The encoded protein is CASSLDTGETQYF.